Listed here are 28 T cell receptor beta chains from one sample, sequenced in a study of shared clonotypes between healthy human individuals. Method: immunoSEQ multiplex PCR; TCRdb's copy keeps in-frame clones and lacks some. Of 2.5 million or so clones in the sample, around 90% were seen once. The specimen was naive CD4+ T cells sorted from blood. Subset defined: CD45RA+ positively selected. The source is a man younger than 30 in good health.

This chain links TRBV18 with TRBJ2-2, with 9 bases lining up with TRBD2. Germline loops: CDR1 KGHSH, CDR2 LQKENI. The CDR3 is made up of 17 amino acids. Trimming cost V 3 bases and J 4 bases; bases outside gene matches: 9. CDR3 residues: CASSPGIAGVVTGELFF. In nucleotides, the CDR3 is TGTGCCAGCTCACCTGGAATAGCGGGAGTAGTCACCGGGGAGCTGTTTTTT.

Remarks on this clone: The junction does not match germline at one end; this may be a read error. The V call is TRBV7-2, the J call TRBJ2-7; possibly TRBD1 for D (5 bases). There are 14 residues in the CDR3. Germline loops: CDR1 SGHTA, CDR2 FQGNSA. The DNA for the CDR3 is TGTGCCAGCAGATTAGTAGGGGCCCCAAACGAGCAGTACTTC. Amino acid sequence: CASRLVGAPNEQYF.

The rearrangement links TRBV7-3 to TRBJ2-3; 16 bases match TRBD2. The CDR3 totals 21 residues. J lost 4 bases, V lost 5 bases, and 18 bases had no gene match. The germline V gene has CDR1 SGHTA and CDR2 FQGTGA. CDR3 protein: CASSPFPGLAGGRFSADTQYF. The CDR3 nucleotides read TGTGCCAGCAGCCCCTTTCCGGGACTAGCGGGGGGGCGATTTTCCGCAGATACGCAGTATTTT. Filled out from reference TRBV7-3 and TRBJ2-3, the complete variable domain reads GAGVSQTPSNKVTEKGKYVELRCDPISGHTALYWYRQSLGQGPEFLIYFQGTGAADDSGLPNDRFFAVRPEGSVSTLKIQRTERGDSAVYLCASSPFPGLAGGRFSADTQYFGPGTRLTVL.

The chain carries TRBV7-6 and TRBJ2-1; 10 nucleotides line up with TRBD2. V trimming: 0 bases; J trimming: 9 bases; junction bases outside the gene matches: 11. This CDR3 region has 17 residues. Germline-derived CDR1 and CDR2 are SGHVS and FNYEAQ. The CDR3 loop reads CASSLAVGAGGLAEQFF. In nucleotides, the CDR3 is TGTGCCAGCAGCTTAGCGGTAGGAGCGGGAGGGCTGGCTGAGCAGTTCTTC.

The chain joins TRBV14 to TRBJ2-3, with D possibly being TRBD2 (5 bases). The length of the CDR3 is 15 residues. Trimming removed 0 bases at V and 3 bases at J, with 10 bases between. The germline gives CDR1 SGHDN, CDR2 FVKESK. The CDR3 DNA is TGTGCCAGCAGCCAAGAAGGGAGTAGGACAGATACGCAGTATTTT. Amino acids: CASSQEGSRTDTQYF.

The V gene is TRBV5-4, the J gene TRBJ2-1; 8 bases are a match to TRBD2. Germline CDR1 reads SGHNT; CDR2 reads YYREEE (reference sequence). This CDR3 spans 15 amino acids. The V and J ends lost 0 bases and 9 bases, in that order; junction bases with no gene match: 8. The chain's CDR3 is CASSLGGLVRGEQFF. In DNA form, the CDR3 reads TGTGCCAGCAGCTTGGGGGGACTAGTTCGAGGTGAGCAGTTCTTC.

The chain links TRBV10-3 to TRBJ2-7; perhaps D is TRBD1 or TRBD2 (5 bases each). Between the trimmed V and J ends, which lost 0 bases and 9 bases, there was a span of 21 bases. Per germline, CDR1 ENHRY and CDR2 SYGVKD. This CDR3 comprises 16 residues. CDR3 residues: CAISESITGGRLWQYF. CDR3 nucleotide sequence: TGTGCCATCAGTGAGTCTATTACAGGAGGACGGCTGTGGCAGTACTTC.

The chain links TRBV6-5 to TRBJ2-3; possibly TRBD1 or TRBD2 for D (5 bases each). Per the germline V gene, CDR1 is MNHEY and CDR2 is SVGAGI. The ends were cut back, 4 bases at V and 6 bases at J, with 20 bases in the middle. The CDR3 runs 16 residues. CDR3 bases: TGTGCCAGCAGTTCCCCCAGAGGGTGGGGACGGGATACGCAGTATTTT. This translates into CASSSPRGWGRDTQYF.

The V and J genes are TRBV4-1 and TRBJ1-2; TRBD1 matches 9 bases. Trimming cost V 3 bases and J 7 bases; bases outside gene matches: 6. This CDR3 spans 14 amino acids. The germline gives CDR1 MGHRA, CDR2 YSYEKL. CDR3 DNA sequence: TGCGCCAGCAGCCAGGGACAGGGTACCTTTGGCTACACCTTC. Protein: CASSQGQGTFGYTF.

Of note for this clone: The same CDR3 can be traced to other DNA sequences in this sample. The rearrangement uses TRBV5-1 and TRBJ2-5; D call uncertain. Looked up from germline, CDR1 is SGHRS and CDR2 is YFSETQ. The ends were cut back, 0 bases at V and 5 bases at J, with 8 bases in the middle. CDR3 length: 13 amino acids. Here the CDR3 reads CASSLAMEETQYF. The CDR3 DNA sequence: TGCGCCAGCAGCTTGGCCATGGAGGAGACCCAGTACTTC.

CDR3 DNA: TGTGCCAGCAGCTTTGGGGGGGGTGTCCAAGAGACCCAGTACTTC. It is translated as CASSFGGGVQETQYF. This chain joins TRBV11-2 and TRBJ2-5; the match to TRBD2 covers 7 bases. J gave up 1 base and V 3 bases, and 5 bases lay outside the gene matches. The CDR3 extends over 15 amino acids. Germline CDR1 SGHAT, CDR2 FQNNGV.

Concerning this clone: The sample carries other DNA sequences with the same CDR3. The rearrangement joins TRBV19 to TRBJ2-7; 12 nucleotides match TRBD2. Looked up from germline, CDR1 is LNHDA and CDR2 is SQIVND (reference sequence). This CDR3 is 14 amino acids long. V was clipped by 6 bases and J by 3 bases; unmatched bases: 3. The CDR3 spells CASRRTSGDYEQYF. DNA for the CDR3: TGTGCCAGTAGGCGGACTAGCGGGGACTACGAGCAGTACTTC.

This clone came up once. CDR3 region: CASSEVGREQYF. CDR3 bases: TGCGCCAGCAGTGAAGTGGGTCGCGAGCAGTACTTC. The genes are TRBV10-1 and TRBJ2-7; D is undetermined. V gave up 3 bases and J gave up 6 bases, with 9 bases separating them. This CDR3 has 12 residues. Germline V lookup: CDR1 WNHNN, CDR2 SYGVQD (reference sequence).

Of note for this clone: The sample carries other DNA sequences with the same CDR3. CDR3 sequence: CASSVGGSSYNSPLHF. The CDR3 DNA is TGTGCCAGCAGCGTAGGTGGGAGCTCCTATAATTCACCCCTCCACTTT. The V and J genes are TRBV9 and TRBJ1-6; D unclear. The V gene lost 0 bases and the J gene lost 0 bases, with 7 bases spanning the gap. The CDR3 runs to 16 residues. The germline V gene has CDR1 SGDLS and CDR2 YYNGEE.

A few counts support this clone. This chain uses TRBV10-3 with TRBJ1-4; a possible D gene is TRBD1 (5 bases). Trimming removed 4 bases at V and 6 bases at J, with 12 bases between. The CDR3 has 14 residues. CDR1 and CDR2 from the germline V gene are ENHRY and SYGVKD. DNA of the CDR3: TGTGCCATCAGTGGTGGGACCGAGGATGAAAAACTGTTTTTT. Encoded protein: CAISGGTEDEKLFF.

The chain has TRBV10-3 and TRBJ2-7, with D possibly being TRBD1 (6 bases). The CDR3 has 14 residues. Trimming removed 5 bases from V and 0 bases from J, with 11 bases in between. Germline V lookup: CDR1 ENHRY, CDR2 SYGVKD. The CDR3 region is CAISRQVSSYEQYF. CDR3 in DNA: TGTGCCATCAGTAGACAGGTTAGCTCCTACGAGCAGTACTTC.

The V gene is TRBV11-2, the J gene TRBJ2-3; D gene unclear. Germline V gene data show CDR1 as SGHAT and CDR2 as FQNNGV. Trimming left V 3 bases short and J 5 bases short, with 18 bases between. This CDR3 has 16 residues. In nucleotides, the CDR3 is TGTGCCAGCAGCTTTAGGTCAGGAGCAAGGGAAGATACGCAGTATTTT. Protein sequence: CASSFRSGAREDTQYF. Full variable domain (remainder filled in from reference TRBV11-2 and TRBJ2-3): EAGVAQSPRYKIIEKRQSVAFWCNPISGHATLYWYQQILGQGPKLLIQFQNNGVVDDSQLPKDRFSAERLKGVDSTLKIQPAKLEDSAVYLCASSFRSGAREDTQYFGPGTRLTVL.

The V call is TRBV5-1, the J call TRBJ1-1; 8 bases are shared with TRBD1. In germline, CDR1 is SGHRS, CDR2 YFSETQ. CDR3 size: 16 residues. The V segment lost 4 bases and the J segment 0 bases; nucleotides outside the gene matches: 8. The CDR3 sequence is CASSPGQGLMNTEAFF. CDR3 coding DNA: TGCGCCAGCAGCCCCGGACAGGGCTTAATGAACACTGAAGCTTTCTTT.

The chain uses TRBV9 and TRBJ1-5; a weak D match, TRBD1 (5 bases). The germline V and J ends were trimmed by 2 bases and 8 bases, with 17 bases remaining between them. Germline-derived CDR1 and CDR2 are SGDLS and YYNGEE. The CDR3 has 15 residues. CDR3 nucleotide sequence: TGTGCCAGCAGCGTGGGGGACGGGAGATTCGAGCCCCAGCATTTT. This encodes CASSVGDGRFEPQHF.

The rearrangement joins TRBV19 to TRBJ1-5; 11 bases fit TRBD1. From germline, CDR1 is LNHDA and CDR2 SQIVND (reference sequence). The CDR3 has 16 residues. V was pared by 7 bases and J by 5 bases, with 10 bases of the junction left unmatched. CDR3 sequence reads: CASMPAGQGGDQPQHF. CDR3 nucleotide sequence: TGTGCCAGTATGCCCGCGGGACAGGGGGGGGATCAGCCCCAGCATTTT.

The gene calls are TRBV10-3 and TRBJ1-3; TRBD1 might be the D (5 bases). The germline V gene encodes CDR1 ENHRY and CDR2 SYGVKD. V shed 3 bases and J shed 4 bases, with 10 bases lying between them. CDR3 length: 14 residues. Written as DNA, the CDR3 is TGTGCCATCAGTGACTCACGGACAGGAAACACCATATATTTT. Residues: CAISDSRTGNTIYF.

The chain joins TRBV30 to TRBJ2-3; 7 bases are shared with TRBD2. V gave up 0 bases and J gave up 2 bases; unmatched junction bases: 11. Germline loops: CDR1 GTSNPN, CDR2 SVGIG (reference sequence). The CDR3 is made up of 17 amino acids. CDR3 sequence reads: CAWSVGRGKFDTDTQYF. The CDR3 DNA reads as TGTGCCTGGAGTGTAGGGCGGGGGAAGTTTGACACAGATACGCAGTATTTT.

The chain carries TRBV6-6 and TRBJ1-1, with D possibly TRBD1 on 6 matching bases. The CDR3 loop spans 14 amino acids. Germline CDR1 is MNHNY and CDR2 is SVGAGI (reference sequence). With 3 bases removed from V and 11 bases from J, the gap between germline ends came to 19 bases. This CDR3 is CASSYNREGYAAFF. CDR3 in DNA: TGTGCCAGCAGTTATAACAGGGAAGGGTACGCGGCTTTCTTT.

This clone was counted a single time. The CDR3 DNA sequence: TGCGCCAGCAGCGATCAGAGGACTAGCGGGGGGGAATACAATGAGCAGTTCTTC. Protein: CASSDQRTSGGEYNEQFF. The chain carries TRBV4-1 and TRBJ2-1, with 15 bases aligning to TRBD2. Germline V gene lookup returns CDR1 MGHRA and CDR2 YSYEKL. The CDR3 totals 18 residues. V trimming: 5 bases; J trimming: 4 bases; junction bases outside the gene matches: 9.

CDR3 bases: TGTGCCAGCAAGGACACCCAAGAGACCCAGTACTTC. Amino acids: CASKDTQETQYF. The chain joins TRBV6-5 to TRBJ2-5; D perhaps matches TRBD1 (5 bases). CDR3 length: 12 amino acids. Germline loops: CDR1 MNHEY, CDR2 SVGAGI. Trimming removed 7 bases at V and 1 base at J, with 7 bases between.

V and J are TRBV4-3 and TRBJ2-3; 14 nucleotides line up with TRBD2. Germline V gene data show CDR1 as LGHNA and CDR2 as YSLEER. The CDR3 length is 17 residues. Trimming cost V 3 bases and J 4 bases; bases outside gene matches: 6. CDR3 residues: CASSQSGLAGGADTQYF. CDR3 bases: TGCGCCAGCAGCCAGAGCGGACTAGCGGGAGGAGCAGATACGCAGTATTTT.

A single count supports this clone. The chain is built from TRBV30 and TRBJ2-5; D is unresolved. Trimming took 4 bases from V and 4 from J, leaving 7 bases between them. Germline lookup yields CDR1 GTSNPN and CDR2 SVGIG (reference sequence). This CDR3 has 11 amino acids. The CDR3 sequence: CAWTSRETQYF. CDR3 nucleotides: TGTGCCTGGACCTCGAGAGAGACCCAGTACTTC.

V usage is TRBV9 and J usage is TRBJ1-5, with 11 bases fitting TRBD1. The germline V gene has CDR1 SGDLS and CDR2 YYNGEE. The CDR3 extends over 15 amino acids. Germline trimming cut 3 bases from V and 5 bases from J; bases unmatched to any gene: 4. This CDR3 reads CASSAGDRGDQPQHF. CDR3 nucleotides: TGTGCCAGCAGCGCCGGGGACAGGGGGGATCAGCCCCAGCATTTT.